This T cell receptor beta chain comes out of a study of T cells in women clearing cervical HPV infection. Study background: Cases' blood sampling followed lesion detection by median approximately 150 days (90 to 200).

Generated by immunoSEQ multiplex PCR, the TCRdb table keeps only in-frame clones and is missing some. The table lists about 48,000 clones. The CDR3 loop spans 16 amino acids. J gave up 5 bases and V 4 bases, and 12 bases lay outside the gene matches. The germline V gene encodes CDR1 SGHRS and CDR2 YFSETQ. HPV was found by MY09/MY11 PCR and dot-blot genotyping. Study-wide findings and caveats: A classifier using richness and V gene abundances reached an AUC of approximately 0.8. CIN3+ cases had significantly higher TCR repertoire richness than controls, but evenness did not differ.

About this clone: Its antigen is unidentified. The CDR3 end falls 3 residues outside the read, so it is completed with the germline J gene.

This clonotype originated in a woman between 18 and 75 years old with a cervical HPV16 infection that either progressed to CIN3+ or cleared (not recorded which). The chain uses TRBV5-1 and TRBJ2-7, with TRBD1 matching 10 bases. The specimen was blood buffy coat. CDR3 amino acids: CASSENLGQGLNEQYF. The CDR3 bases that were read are TGCGCCAGCAGCGAGAACCTGGGACAGGGGTTAAACGAG.